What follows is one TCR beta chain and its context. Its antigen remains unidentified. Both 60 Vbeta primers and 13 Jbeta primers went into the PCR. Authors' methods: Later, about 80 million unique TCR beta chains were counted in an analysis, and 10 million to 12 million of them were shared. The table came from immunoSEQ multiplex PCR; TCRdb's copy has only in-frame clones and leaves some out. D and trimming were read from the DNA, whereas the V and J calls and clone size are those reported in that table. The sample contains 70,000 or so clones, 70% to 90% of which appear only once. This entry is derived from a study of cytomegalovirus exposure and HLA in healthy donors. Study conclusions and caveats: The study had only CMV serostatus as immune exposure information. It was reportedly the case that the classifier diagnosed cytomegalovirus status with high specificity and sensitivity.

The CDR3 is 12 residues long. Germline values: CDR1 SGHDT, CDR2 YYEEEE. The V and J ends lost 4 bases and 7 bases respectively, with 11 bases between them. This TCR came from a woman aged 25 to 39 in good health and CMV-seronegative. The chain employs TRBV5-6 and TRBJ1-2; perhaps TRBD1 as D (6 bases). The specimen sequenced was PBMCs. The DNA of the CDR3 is TGTGCCAGCAGCCCGAACAGGGTTGGCTACACCTTC. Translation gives CASSPNRVGYTF.